One sample yielded the 7 T cell receptor beta chains listed below, sequenced in a study of blood T cells in healthy people across ages. Primers used in a second PCR of roughly 7 to 12 cycles were a sample-barcoded 5' primer and a J-beta primer mix. TCRdb fed the 5' RACE reads into MiXCR, producing one record per CDR3 protein. Here the sample spans more than 650,000 distinct CDR3 sequences, approximately 22% being singletons. Sample: blood. These receptors were collected from a man in his sixties or seventies in good health.

This chain joins TRBV7-2 and TRBJ2-3, with D possibly matching TRBD1 (5 bases). The CDR3 contains 15 residues. The germline V gene has CDR1 SGHTA and CDR2 FQGNSA. The V end lost 4 bases, the J end lost 3 bases, and 14 bases lay between the germline ends. CDR3 sequence (DNA): TGTGCCAGCAGCTGGGGTCCAGGGAATACAGATACGCAGTATTTT. Translation gives CASSWGPGNTDTQYF.

V gene TRBV5-1 combines with J gene TRBJ2-3; D possibly corresponds to TRBD1 (6 bases). Germline-derived CDR1 and CDR2 are SGHRS and YFSETQ. This CDR3 contains 15 residues. Trimming took off 3 bases at V and 2 bases at J, with 13 bases between the two ends. The CDR3 coding sequence is TGCGCCAGCAGCTCGGGGACACCGTACACAGATACGCAGTATTTT. Its translation is CASSSGTPYTDTQYF.

The chain has TRBV5-1 and TRBJ2-5, with D hard to call. The V and J ends lost 3 bases and 5 bases respectively, with 14 bases between them. Looked up from germline, CDR1 is SGHRS and CDR2 is YFSETQ. The CDR3 runs 14 residues. CDR3 in amino acids: CASSSSSDPETQYF. CDR3 DNA sequence: TGCGCCAGCAGCTCATCGTCGGACCCCGAGACCCAGTACTTC.

The chain has TRBV7-2 and TRBJ1-1; D is possibly TRBD1 (5 bases). V was clipped by 5 bases and J by 4 bases, with 11 bases between them. The CDR3 totals 13 residues. Germline assignment: CDR1 SGHTA and CDR2 FQGNSA. The CDR3 bases are TGTGCCAGCAGCACGGACAAGGCCACTGAAGCTTTCTTT. Protein product: CASSTDKATEAFF.

This clonotype appeared a few times. V gene TRBV3-1 combines with J gene TRBJ2-3; TRBD2 might be the D (7 bases). This CDR3 contains 17 residues. V dropped 2 bases and J dropped 0 bases, with 15 bases sitting between them. Germline V lookup: CDR1 LGHDT, CDR2 YNNKEL (reference sequence). The CDR3 bases are TGTGCCAGCAGCCAAAACGCGCGGGGGCCTAGCACAGATACGCAGTATTTT. It codes for CASSQNARGPSTDTQYF.

This clonotype was observed a handful of times. The V and J genes are TRBV20-1 and TRBJ2-1; TRBD1 is a possible D gene (6 bases). The J call could be wrong; TRBJ2-7 is a better fit for the DNA end. The CDR3 consists of 13 residues. Germline V gives CDR1 DFQATT, CDR2 SNEGSKA (reference sequence). DNA of the CDR3: TGCAGTGCGCCAGGACAGAGCTCCTACGAGCAGTACTTC. Translation: CSAPGQSSYEQYF.

This clonotype came up a few times. V is TRBV7-8 and J is TRBJ2-1; D may be TRBD1 or TRBD2 (5 bases each). There are 15 residues in the CDR3. V was pared by 2 bases and J by 4 bases, with 12 bases between. Per the germline V gene, CDR1 is SGHVS and CDR2 is FQNEAQ. CDR3 loop: CASSLSRGPYNEQFF. CDR3 bases: TGTGCCAGCAGCTTAAGCCGGGGACCTTACAATGAGCAGTTCTTC.